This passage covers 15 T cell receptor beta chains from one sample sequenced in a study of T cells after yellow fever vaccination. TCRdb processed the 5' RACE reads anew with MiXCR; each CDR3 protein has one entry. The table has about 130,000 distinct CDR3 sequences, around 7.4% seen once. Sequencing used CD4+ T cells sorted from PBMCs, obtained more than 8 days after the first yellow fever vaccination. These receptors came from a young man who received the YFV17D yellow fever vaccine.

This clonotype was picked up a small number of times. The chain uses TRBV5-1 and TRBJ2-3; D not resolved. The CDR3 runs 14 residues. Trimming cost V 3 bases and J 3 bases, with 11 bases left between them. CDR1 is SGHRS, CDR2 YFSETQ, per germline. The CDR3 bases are TGCGCCAGCAGCTCCCCCGAAGGTACAGATACGCAGTATTTT. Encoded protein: CASSSPEGTDTQYF.

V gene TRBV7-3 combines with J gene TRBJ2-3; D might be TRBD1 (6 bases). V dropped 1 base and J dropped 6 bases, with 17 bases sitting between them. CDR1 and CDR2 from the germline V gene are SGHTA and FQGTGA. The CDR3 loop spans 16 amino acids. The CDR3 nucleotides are TGTGCCAGCAGCTTAAAGGGGGATCTAGGTAACGATACGCAGTATTTT. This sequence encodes CASSLKGDLGNDTQYF.

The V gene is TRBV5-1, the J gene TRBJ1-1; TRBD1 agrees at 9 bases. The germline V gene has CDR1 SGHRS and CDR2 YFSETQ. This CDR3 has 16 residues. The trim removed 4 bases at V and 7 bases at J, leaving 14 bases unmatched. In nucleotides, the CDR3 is TGCGCCAGCAGCAAAGGACAGGGGACGCGAGAAGATGAAGCTTTCTTT. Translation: CASSKGQGTREDEAFF.

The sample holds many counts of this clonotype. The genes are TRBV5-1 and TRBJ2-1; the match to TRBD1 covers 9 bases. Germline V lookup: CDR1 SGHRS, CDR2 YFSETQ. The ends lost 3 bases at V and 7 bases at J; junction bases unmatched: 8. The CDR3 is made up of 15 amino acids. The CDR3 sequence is CASSSLGTGYNEQFF. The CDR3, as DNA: TGCGCCAGCAGCTCACTCGGGACAGGGTATAATGAGCAGTTCTTC.

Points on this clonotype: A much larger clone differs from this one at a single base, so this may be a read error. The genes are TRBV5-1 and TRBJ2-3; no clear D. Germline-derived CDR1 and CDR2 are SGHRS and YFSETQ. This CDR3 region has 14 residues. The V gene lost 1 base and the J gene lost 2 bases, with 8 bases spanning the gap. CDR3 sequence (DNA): TGCGCCAGCAGCTTGTGGCACGACACAGATACGCAGTATTTT. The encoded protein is CASSLWHDTDTQYF.

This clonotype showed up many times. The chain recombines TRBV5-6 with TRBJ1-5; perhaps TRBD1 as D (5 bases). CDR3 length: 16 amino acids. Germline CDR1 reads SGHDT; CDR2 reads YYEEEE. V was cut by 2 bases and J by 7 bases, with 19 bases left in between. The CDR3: CASSFRVGGFRQPQHF. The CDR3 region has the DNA TGTGCCAGCAGCTTCAGGGTTGGAGGGTTCAGGCAGCCCCAGCATTTT.

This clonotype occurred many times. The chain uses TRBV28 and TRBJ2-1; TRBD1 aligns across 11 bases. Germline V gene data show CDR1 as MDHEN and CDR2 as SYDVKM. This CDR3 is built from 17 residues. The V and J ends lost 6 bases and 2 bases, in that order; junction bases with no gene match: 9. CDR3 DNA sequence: TGTGCCAGCAGGACGAAGGCGGGACAGGGGGCCTACAATGAGCAGTTCTTC. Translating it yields CASRTKAGQGAYNEQFF.

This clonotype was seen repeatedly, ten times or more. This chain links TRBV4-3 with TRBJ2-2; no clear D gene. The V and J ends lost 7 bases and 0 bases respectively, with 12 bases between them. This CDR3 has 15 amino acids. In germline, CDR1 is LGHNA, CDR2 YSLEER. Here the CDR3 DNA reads TGCGCCAGCACCCCCCGCCCCGCGAACACCGGGGAGCTGTTTTTT. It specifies CASTPRPANTGELFF.

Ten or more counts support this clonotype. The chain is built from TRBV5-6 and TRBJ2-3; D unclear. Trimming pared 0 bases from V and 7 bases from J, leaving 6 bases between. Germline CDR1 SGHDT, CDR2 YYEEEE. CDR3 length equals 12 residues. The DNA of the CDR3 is TGTGCCAGCAGCTTGGTGGCAAATACGCAGTATTTT. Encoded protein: CASSLVANTQYF.

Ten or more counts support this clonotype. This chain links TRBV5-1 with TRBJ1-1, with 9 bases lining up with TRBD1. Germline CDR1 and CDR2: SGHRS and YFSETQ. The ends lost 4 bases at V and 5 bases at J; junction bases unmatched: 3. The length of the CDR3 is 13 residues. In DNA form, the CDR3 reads TGCGCCAGCAGCCTGGGGACAGGGACTGAAGCTTTCTTT. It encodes CASSLGTGTEAFF.

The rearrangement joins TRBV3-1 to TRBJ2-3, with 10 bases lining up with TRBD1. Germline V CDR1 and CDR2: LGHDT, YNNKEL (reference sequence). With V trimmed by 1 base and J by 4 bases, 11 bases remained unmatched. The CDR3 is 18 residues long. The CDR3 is CASSQAFLGQGKSDTQYF. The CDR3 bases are TGTGCCAGCAGCCAAGCTTTTCTGGGACAGGGGAAGTCAGATACGCAGTATTTT.

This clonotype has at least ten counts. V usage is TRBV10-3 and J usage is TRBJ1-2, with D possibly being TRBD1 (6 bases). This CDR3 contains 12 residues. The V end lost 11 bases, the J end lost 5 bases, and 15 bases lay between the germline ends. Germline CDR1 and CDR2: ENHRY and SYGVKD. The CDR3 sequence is CAAFTGKYGYTF. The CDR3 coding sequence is TGTGCCGCCTTTACAGGGAAGTATGGCTACACCTTC.

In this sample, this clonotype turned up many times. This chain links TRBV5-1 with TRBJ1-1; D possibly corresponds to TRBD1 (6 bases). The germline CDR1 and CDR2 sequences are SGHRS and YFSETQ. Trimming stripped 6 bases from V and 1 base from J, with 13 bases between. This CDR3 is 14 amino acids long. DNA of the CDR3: TGCGCCAGCACCCAGGGGTTCGGGAACACTGAAGCTTTCTTT. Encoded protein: CASTQGFGNTEAFF.

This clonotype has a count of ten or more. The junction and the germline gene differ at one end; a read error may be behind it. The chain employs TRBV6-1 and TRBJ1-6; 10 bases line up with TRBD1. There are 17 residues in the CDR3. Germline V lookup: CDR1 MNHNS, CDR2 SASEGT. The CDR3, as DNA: TGTGCCAGCAGTCAATCCGGGGACAGGGGCTATAAGTCACCCCTCCACTTT. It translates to CASSQSGDRGYKSPLHF.

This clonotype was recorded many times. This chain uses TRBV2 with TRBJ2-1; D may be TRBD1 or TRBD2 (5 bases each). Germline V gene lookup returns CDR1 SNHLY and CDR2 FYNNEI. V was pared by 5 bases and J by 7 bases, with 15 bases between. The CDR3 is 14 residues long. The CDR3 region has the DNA TGTGCCAGCAGTAACTGGCCAGGGAGTAATGAGCAGTTCTTC. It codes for CASSNWPGSNEQFF.